Following are 15 T cell receptor beta chains from one sample sequenced in a study of CD8+ T cells in alopecia areata. The sequencing template was cDNA reverse transcribed from extracted RNA. Sequencing was performed with immunoSEQ multiplex PCR; in TCRdb, only in-frame clones are kept and a portion is missing. The repertoire holds 100,000 to 130,000 clones, with around 59% as singletons. Sequencing was carried out using CD8+ T cells sorted from blood. These TCRs come from a human donor in good health.

This rearrangement joins TRBV2 to TRBJ2-5; 11 bases align to TRBD2. Germline CDR1 reads SNHLY; CDR2 reads FYNNEI. Trimming removed 8 bases from V and 5 bases from J; junction bases left unmatched: 10. This CDR3 has 15 residues. CDR3 in DNA: TGTGCCAGCTTACTAGCGGGGGCCCGTTGGGAGACCCAGTACTTC. Its protein product is CASLLAGARWETQYF.

The gene calls are TRBV9 and TRBJ1-2, with 10 bases matching TRBD1. CDR3 length: 16 amino acids. J gave up 4 bases and V 0 bases, and 6 bases lay outside the gene matches. Germline CDR1 reads SGDLS; CDR2 reads YYNGEE. The CDR3, as DNA: TGTGCCAGCAGCGTAGGGACAGGGGGTTCCGCCTATGGCTACACCTTC. Protein sequence: CASSVGTGGSAYGYTF.

The CDR3 reads CASSFGGRARTGELFF. CDR3 DNA: TGTGCCAGCAGTTTTGGGGGGCGGGCTCGAACCGGGGAGCTGTTTTTT. The chain uses TRBV27 and TRBJ2-2; either TRBD1 or TRBD2 may supply D (6 bases each). The CDR3 extends over 16 amino acids. Germline loops: CDR1 MNHEY, CDR2 SMNVEV (reference sequence). The V end was cut by 3 bases, the J end by 5 bases, with 16 bases between.

The chain employs TRBV4-3 and TRBJ2-3, with 9 positions matching TRBD2. J gave up 4 bases and V 0 bases, and 8 bases lay outside the gene matches. This CDR3 region has 17 residues. The germline V gene encodes CDR1 LGHNA and CDR2 YSLEER. The CDR3 region has the DNA TGCGCCAGCAGCCAAGATCCGTTGCGGGGGGGCCCAGATACGCAGTATTTT. Protein: CASSQDPLRGGPDTQYF.

This chain joins TRBV7-2 and TRBJ2-7; 10 nucleotides match TRBD1. Germline loops: CDR1 SGHTA, CDR2 FQGNSA. The J segment lost 4 bases and the V segment lost 5 bases, leaving 8 bases of the junction unmatched. This CDR3 comprises 15 residues. The CDR3 sequence: CASSHDRGLSYEQYF. CDR3 in DNA: TGTGCCAGCAGCCACGACAGGGGGCTGTCGTACGAGCAGTACTTC.

The chain is built from TRBV15 and TRBJ2-3; 9 nucleotides match TRBD1. Trimming at V came to 0 bases and at J to 2 bases, leaving 6 bases not matched to a gene. CDR1 and CDR2 (germline): LNHNV, YYDKDF (reference sequence). This CDR3 is built from 17 residues. The CDR3 loop reads CATSRDPTGGDTDTQYF. The DNA for the CDR3 is TGTGCCACCAGCAGAGATCCGACAGGGGGGGACACAGATACGCAGTATTTT.

J is TRBJ2-1 and V is TRBV9; D is unclear. Trimming removed 0 bases from V and 1 base from J, with 5 bases in between. The germline V gene encodes CDR1 SGDLS and CDR2 YYNGEE. This CDR3 contains 14 residues. In DNA, the CDR3 is TGTGCCAGCAGCGTAGCAGATTCCTACAATGAGCAGTTCTTC. Protein: CASSVADSYNEQFF. Drawing the rest from reference TRBV9 and TRBJ2-1, the complete variable domain is DSGVTQTPKHLITATGQRVTLRCSPRSGDLSVYWYQQSLDQGLQFLIQYYNGEERAKGNILERFSAQQFPDLHSELNLSSLELGDSALYFCASSVADSYNEQFFGPGTRLTVL.

This chain joins TRBV5-1 and TRBJ2-3; a possible D gene is TRBD2 (5 bases). V lost 0 bases, J lost 1 base, and 6 bases lay in between. This CDR3 has 14 residues. CDR1 is SGHRS and CDR2 is YFSETQ in the germline V gene. As DNA, the CDR3 is TGCGCCAGCAGCTTGGACGGGGGCACAGATACGCAGTATTTT. As protein: CASSLDGGTDTQYF.

The CDR3 DNA reads as TGTGCCAGCAGTTTGCGACAGGGAAGAAAGTACTTC. Amino acids: CASSLRQGRKYF. The rearrangement links TRBV27 to TRBJ2-4, with 7 bases fitting TRBD1. The CDR3 contains 12 residues. Germline V lookup: CDR1 MNHEY, CDR2 SMNVEV (reference sequence). The ends lost 3 bases at V and 14 bases at J; junction bases unmatched: 7.

The chain has TRBV19 and TRBJ2-6; 7 bases are shared with TRBD1. The CDR3 covers 17 residues. Trimming at V came to 6 bases and at J to 0 bases, leaving 8 bases not matched to a gene. Germline loops: CDR1 LNHDA, CDR2 SQIVND (reference sequence). CDR3 amino acids: CASSDRVLSSGANVLTF. CDR3 DNA sequence: TGTGCCAGTAGCGACAGGGTCTTATCCTCTGGGGCCAACGTCCTGACTTTC. Full variable domain (missing parts from reference TRBV19 and TRBJ2-6): DGGITQSPKYLFRKEGQNVTLSCEQNLNHDAMYWYRQDPGQGLRLIYYSQIVNDFQKGDIAEGYSVSREKKESFPLTVTSAQKNPTAFYLCASSDRVLSSGANVLTFGAGSRLTVL.

V gene TRBV4-2 combines with J gene TRBJ2-5; D might be TRBD1 (6 bases). V lost 0 bases and J lost 5, with 13 bases in between. Germline loops: CDR1 LGHNA, CDR2 YNFKEQ. CDR3 length equals 15 residues. The CDR3 bases are TGTGCCAGCAGCCAAGAGGGGGCGAGGTTTGAGACCCAGTACTTC. Protein product: CASSQEGARFETQYF.

This clone came up once. The V call is TRBV29-1, the J call TRBJ2-1; 9 nucleotides agree with TRBD2. The CDR3 consists of 14 residues. Germline CDR1 reads SQVTM; CDR2 reads ANQGSEA. V shed 4 bases and J 0 bases; nucleotides not matched to a gene: 1. As DNA, the CDR3 is TGCAGCGTTGTAGCGGGGGACTCCTACAATGAGCAGTTCTTC. This translates into CSVVAGDSYNEQFF.

The V gene is TRBV13, the J gene TRBJ1-5; perhaps TRBD1 as D (5 bases). Trimming cost V 0 bases and J 7 bases, with 13 bases left between them. The CDR3 runs to 15 residues. The germline gives CDR1 PRHDT, CDR2 FYEKMQ (reference sequence). The CDR3 reads CASSLGQGVGQPQHF. Written as DNA, the CDR3 is TGTGCCAGCAGCTTAGGGCAGGGCGTCGGGCAGCCCCAGCATTTT.

Written as DNA, the CDR3 is TGTGCCAGCACAGGAAACTATGGCTACACCTTC. It yields the protein CASTGNYGYTF. The gene calls are TRBV9 and TRBJ1-2; D remains unclear. V shed 6 bases and J shed 2 bases, with 5 bases lying between them. Germline assignment: CDR1 SGDLS and CDR2 YYNGEE. The CDR3 extends over 11 amino acids.

The chain has TRBV5-6 and TRBJ1-1, with D hard to call. This CDR3 has 14 amino acids. The V end was cut by 2 bases, the J end by 1 base, with 9 bases between. CDR1 is SGHDT, CDR2 YYEEEE, per germline. CDR3 sequence (DNA): TGTGCCAGCAGCTTCGGCGACTGGAACACTGAAGCTTTCTTT. This sequence encodes CASSFGDWNTEAFF.